Detailed here is one T cell receptor beta chain. Which antigen it targets is not known. There are no base qualities to consult, and no much larger clone falls within one base. These data are taken from a study of OX40 agonist ivuxolimab in advanced cancers. Study-level background: Ivuxolimab was an agonistic, fully human IgG2 monoclonal antibody directed against OX40 (CD134), a costimulatory receptor. Intravenous ivuxolimab was administered to patients every 2 weeks at six dose levels: 0.01, 0.1, 0.3, 1.5, 3 and 10 mg/kg. Among the roughly 50 dose-escalation patients, some 20 had hepatocellular carcinoma, about 15 melanoma, 9 renal cell carcinoma and 9 head and neck cancer. In the dose-escalation cohort, around four fifths of patients were male, and the mean age was approximately 60 years, with a range of about 23 to 80. Prior anti-PD-1, anti-PD-L1 or anti-CTLA-4 therapy was permitted, and 30% to 50% of dose-escalation patients had received checkpoint inhibitors. Three dose-escalation patients achieved partial responses, one with hepatocellular carcinoma and two with cutaneous melanoma. The point of sequencing TCRbeta in the periphery was to test whether ivuxolimab changed TCR sequence diversity and drove clonal T-cell expansion. The paper covers the monotherapy dose-escalation part of the phase I ivuxolimab trial, which included N = 52 patients. The paper's findings and limits, for the study overall: After ivuxolimab, CD8+ T cells had more expanded clones than CD4+ T cells on average. Low levels of normalized T-cell clonal expansion were also seen in some patients who did not respond. Clonal expansion of both CD4+ and CD8+ blood T cells was observed from baseline to week 6 at doses 0.1 to 3.0 mg/kg. The antigen specificity of the clonally expanded peripheral T cells was not determined. In the 0.1-3.0 mg/kg groups, partial responders had among the lowest normalized peripheral clonal expansion, particularly in CD8+ T cells.

Measured from the cysteine to the phenylalanine, the CDR3 is 14 residues long. Here the CDR3 DNA is all that survives: 42 bases in frame from base 1. At the junction V is shortened by 2 bases and J by 4 bases; bases outside the gene matches: 0. The germline V gene yields SGHTA for CDR1 and FQGNSA for CDR2. To sequence the TCRbeta CDR3 region, genomic DNA was isolated from the sorted cells. The immunoSEQ Assay was used to sequence the TCRbeta CDR3 regions. This is the immuneACCESS table as TCRdb keeps it, with only in-frame sequences that have V and J called. A part of the clones is gone; compared with another copy, unresolved V genes explain less than half, and the rest is unexplained. The sample yields approximately 70,000 clones; approximately 88% were counted once. The ten largest clones represent roughly 0.59% of the sample. Patients with autoimmune disease history or receiving systemic immunosuppression were excluded from the trial. Peripheral blood for TCR sequencing was collected from all dose cohorts at baseline, on cycle 4 day 1, and on cycle 7 day 1. The samples were taken from a phase I, first-in-human, multicenter, open-label dose-escalation trial of ivuxolimab. Adults with locally advanced or metastatic melanoma, renal cell, hepatocellular, or head and neck squamous cell carcinoma were enrolled in the trial. Before TCR sequencing, CD4+ T cells and CD8+ T cells were sorted from peripheral blood as separate populations.

Sequencing used CD4+ or CD8+ T cells sorted from blood, obtained in a trial of the OX40 agonist ivuxolimab. This TCR was sampled from an adult with an advanced solid tumor such as melanoma, head and neck, liver or kidney cancer. The chain is assembled from TRBV7-2 and TRBJ2-3, with 10 junctional bases fitting TRBD2. The nucleotide sequence reads TGTGCCAGCAGCTTAACTAGCGGGGCAGATACGCAGTATTTT. Its translation is CASSLTSGADTQYF.